The source of this T cell receptor beta chain is a study of cytomegalovirus exposure and HLA in healthy donors (dated by TCRdb to 2016 to 2017). About the study as a whole: According to a later analysis, one platform produced both the roughly 110 validation repertoires and the 670 or so repertoires of the first cohort. A separate validation cohort of roughly 120 different subjects was used in addition to the roughly 620-subject first cohort. The study combined high-throughput TCR immunosequencing, statistical association of individual TCRs with disease status, and machine learning to predict cytomegalovirus infection status. The study aimed to test whether cataloging public T cell receptors could reveal signatures of past pathogen exposure. General findings and caveats noted by the study authors: The validation cohort had no HLA typing available for a later analysis, so co-occurrence within that cohort was assessed over all 130 or so repertoires. A total of 164 TCR beta chains were listed by the study as associated with cytomegalovirus. A few of the identified cytomegalovirus-associated TCR beta chains were confirmed in vitro to be specific for cytomegalovirus antigens. A later analysis found that TCRs clustered in the first cohort also tended to co-occur in the 110 or so validation repertoires, with approximately 94% of cluster scores above 0. The classifier was reported to diagnose cytomegalovirus status with high specificity and sensitivity in both the original cohort and the validation cohort. Most TCR sequences were observed very rarely across donors, whereas some public TCRs were present in many individuals. The authors suggested that the approach could potentially be generalized to other disease states and immunological phenotypes.

Inclusive of the bounding cysteine and phenylalanine, the CDR3 is 16 residues long. Kept here is only the CDR3 DNA, which spans 48 bases and is read in frame from base 1. The germline V gene gives CDR1 as MGHRA and CDR2 as YSYEKL. Unmatched junction bases come to 5, with V trimmed by 1 base and J by 4 bases. Regarding this clone: This receptor's antigen is unknown. Per-base qualities were not stored, and no clone one base away is much larger.

Donors formed part of the validation cohort, which comprised 120 subjects and was distinct from the first cohort of 550 to 850 subjects. The library was made by the immunoSEQ multiplex PCR assay. The original pipeline was this. To diagnose cytomegalovirus status from the catalog of TCR beta chain sequences, a statistical classification framework was built. The table comes from immuneACCESS by way of TCRdb, which keeps in-frame sequences with V and J called. Part of the clones is missing from these tables; in studies checked, under half for an unresolved V gene and the rest for unknown reasons. V, J and clone size reflect that table, while D and trimming were determined from the DNA. This sample comprises about 140,000 clones, 86% of them detected only once. The top ten hold 2.9% of the sample.

Recombination connected TRBV4-1 to TRBJ2-5, with TRBD2 identical over 11 junction bases. Sample: PBMCs. This TCR was sampled from a man between 18 and 35 years old in good health and CMV-seronegative. Here is the DNA: TGCGCCAGCAGCCAAGGTCTAGCGGGGGGCGTAGAGACCCAGTACTTC. It encodes CASSQGLAGGVETQYF.